Below are 5 T cell receptor beta chains sequenced from a single sample in a study of Siglec-9 on CD8 T cells in melanoma. The assay was immunoSEQ multiplex PCR, and TCRdb's table has in-frame clones only and misses some. The sample has some 27,000 clones, roughly 78% seen once; the top ten hold roughly 6.3%. The specimen sequenced was Siglec-9- CD8+ T cells sorted from blood. The receptor set was obtained from a human donor in good health.

This clone showed up just a few times. The chain employs TRBV30 and TRBJ1-5; D perhaps matches TRBD1 (5 bases). The CDR3 totals 13 residues. With 0 bases removed from V and 5 bases from J, the gap between germline ends came to 8 bases. The V gene's germline CDR1 is GTSNPN and CDR2 SVGIG (reference sequence). CDR3 in amino acids: CAWSVGGDQPQHF. The DNA for the CDR3 is TGTGCCTGGAGTGTCGGAGGGGATCAGCCCCAGCATTTT.

This chain links TRBV7-9 with TRBJ1-2; D ambiguous. Germline CDR1 and CDR2: SEHNR and FQNEAQ (reference sequence). Trimming took 7 bases from V and 8 from J, leaving 14 bases between them. The CDR3 spans 12 residues. In DNA, the CDR3 is TGTGCCAGCAAGGTTCTTGAGATGGGCTACACCTTC. Translating it yields CASKVLEMGYTF.

This clone has just a few counts. One junction end disagrees with the germline gene, perhaps due to a read error. This chain connects TRBV7-6 to TRBJ1-1; the D is unclear. CDR3 length: 10 residues. The germline CDR1 and CDR2 sequences are SGHVS and FNYEAQ. The CDR3 DNA reads as TGTGCCAGCAGCTTAGCGGGTCAGAGCTTT. Protein sequence: CASSLAGQSF.

J is TRBJ1-1 and V is TRBV7-9, with D unclear. Germline CDR1 is SEHNR and CDR2 is FQNEAQ (reference sequence). This CDR3 is 15 amino acids long. Trimming left V 1 base short and J 3 bases short, with 12 bases between. In nucleotides, the CDR3 is TGTGCCAGCAGCTTAGTCTCCGCGACCCACACTGAAGCTTTCTTT. It codes for CASSLVSATHTEAFF.

This rearrangement joins TRBV2 to TRBJ2-5, with TRBD2 matching over 10 bases. Germline trimming cut 7 bases from V and 3 bases from J; bases unmatched to any gene: 5. Germline CDR1 reads SNHLY; CDR2 reads FYNNEI. The CDR3 is 14 amino acids. This CDR3 is CASNLAGDKETQYF. The DNA for the CDR3 is TGTGCCAGCAACCTAGCGGGGGACAAAGAGACCCAGTACTTC.